Given below is one T cell receptor beta chain in context. Looked up from germline, CDR1 is SGHTA and CDR2 is FQGNSA. The CDR3 loop spans 15 amino acids. Unmatched junction bases numbered 3, after V lost 1 base and J lost 4 bases. The data derive from a study of blood T cell repertoires in COVID-19. Generated by immunoSEQ multiplex PCR, the TCRdb table keeps only in-frame clones and is missing some. The repertoire has approximately 150,000 clones, about 88% of them found once; the top ten carry approximately 2.5%. The TCR originated in a human donor with acute or convalescent COVID-19. The donor label of this sample is uncertain. This rearrangement joins TRBV7-2 to TRBJ1-2; TRBD1 matches at 10 bases. The sample comprised peripheral blood. In DNA form, the CDR3 reads TGTGCCAGCAGCTTAGGACAGGGGGCGTTCTATGGCTACACCTTC. This gives the protein CASSLGQGAFYGYTF.